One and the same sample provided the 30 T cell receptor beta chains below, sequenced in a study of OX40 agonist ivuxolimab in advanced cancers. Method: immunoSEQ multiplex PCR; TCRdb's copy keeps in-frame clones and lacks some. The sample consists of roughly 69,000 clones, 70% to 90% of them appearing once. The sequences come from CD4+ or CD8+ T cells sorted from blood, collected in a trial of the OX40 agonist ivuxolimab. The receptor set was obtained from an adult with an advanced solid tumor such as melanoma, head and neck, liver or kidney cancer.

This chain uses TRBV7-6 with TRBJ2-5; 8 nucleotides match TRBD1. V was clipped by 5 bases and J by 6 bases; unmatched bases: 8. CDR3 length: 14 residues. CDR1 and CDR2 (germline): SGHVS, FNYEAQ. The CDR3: CASSMSGGVQTQYF. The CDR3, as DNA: TGTGCCAGCAGCATGTCAGGGGGCGTTCAGACCCAGTACTTC. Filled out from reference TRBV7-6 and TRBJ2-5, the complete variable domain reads GAGVSQSPRYKVTKRGQDVALRCDPISGHVSLYWYRQALGQGPEFLTYFNYEAQQDKSGLPNDRFSAERPEGSISTLTIQRTEQRDSAMYRCASSMSGGVQTQYFGPGTRLLVL.

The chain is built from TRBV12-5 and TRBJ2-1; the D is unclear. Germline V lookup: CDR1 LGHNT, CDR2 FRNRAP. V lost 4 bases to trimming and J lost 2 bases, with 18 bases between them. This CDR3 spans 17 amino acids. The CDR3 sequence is CASGSQSGISTYNEQFF. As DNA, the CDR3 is TGTGCTAGTGGTTCCCAAAGTGGAATCAGCACCTACAATGAGCAGTTCTTC.

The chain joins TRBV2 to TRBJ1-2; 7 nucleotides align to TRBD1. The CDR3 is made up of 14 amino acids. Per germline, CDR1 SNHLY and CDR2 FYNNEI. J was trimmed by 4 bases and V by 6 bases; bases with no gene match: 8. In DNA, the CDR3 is TGTGCCAGCAGGCAGGGGGGACAGATCTATGGCTACACCTTC. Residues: CASRQGGQIYGYTF. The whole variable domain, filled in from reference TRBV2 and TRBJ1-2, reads EPEVTQTPSHQVTQMGQEVILRCVPISNHLYFYWYRQILGQKVEFLVSFYNNEISEKSEIFDDQFSVERPDGSNFTLKIRSTKLEDSAMYFCASRQGGQIYGYTFGSGTRLTVV.

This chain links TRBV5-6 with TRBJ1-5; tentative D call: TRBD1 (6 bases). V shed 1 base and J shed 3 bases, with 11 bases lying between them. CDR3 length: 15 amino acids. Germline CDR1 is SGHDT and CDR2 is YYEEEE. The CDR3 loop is CASSLLQGVNQPQHF. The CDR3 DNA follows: TGTGCCAGCAGCTTGCTACAGGGCGTCAATCAGCCCCAGCATTTT.

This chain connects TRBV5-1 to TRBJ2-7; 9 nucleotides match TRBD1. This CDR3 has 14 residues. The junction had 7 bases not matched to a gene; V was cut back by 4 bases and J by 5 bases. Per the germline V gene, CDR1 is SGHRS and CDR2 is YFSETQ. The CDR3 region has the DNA TGCGCCAGCAGCACCGGGACAGGGTCCCACGAGCAGTACTTC. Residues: CASSTGTGSHEQYF.

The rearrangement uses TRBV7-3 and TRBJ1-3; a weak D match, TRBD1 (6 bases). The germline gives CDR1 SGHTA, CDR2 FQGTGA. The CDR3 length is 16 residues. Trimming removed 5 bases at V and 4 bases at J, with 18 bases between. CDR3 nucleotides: TGTGCCAGCAGCCCCCAGGGGCAGGGTGCCGGAAACACCATATATTTT. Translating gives CASSPQGQGAGNTIYF. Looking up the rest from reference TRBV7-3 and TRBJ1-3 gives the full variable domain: GAGVSQTPSNKVTEKGKYVELRCDPISGHTALYWYRQSLGQGPEFLIYFQGTGAADDSGLPNDRFFAVRPEGSVSTLKIQRTERGDSAVYLCASSPQGQGAGNTIYFGEGSWLTVV.

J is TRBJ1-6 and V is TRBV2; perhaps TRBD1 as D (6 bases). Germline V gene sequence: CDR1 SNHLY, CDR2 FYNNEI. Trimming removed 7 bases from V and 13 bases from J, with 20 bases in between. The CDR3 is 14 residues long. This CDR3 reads CASIEGGPGPPLHF. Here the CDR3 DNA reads TGTGCCAGCATAGAAGGGGGTCCCGGGCCGCCCCTCCACTTT.

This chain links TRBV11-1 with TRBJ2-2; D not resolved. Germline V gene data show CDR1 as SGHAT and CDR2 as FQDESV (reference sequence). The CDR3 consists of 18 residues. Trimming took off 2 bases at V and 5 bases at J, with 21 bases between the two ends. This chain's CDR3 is CASSLRLPRASQTGELFF. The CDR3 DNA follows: TGTGCCAGCAGCTTACGATTACCCCGTGCATCCCAGACCGGGGAGCTGTTTTTT. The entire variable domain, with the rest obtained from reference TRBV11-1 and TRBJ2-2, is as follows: EAEVAQSPRYKITEKSQAVAFWCDPISGHATLYWYRQILGQGPELLVQFQDESVVDDSQLPKDRFSAERLKGVDSTLKIQPAELGDSAMYLCASSLRLPRASQTGELFFGEGSRLTVL.

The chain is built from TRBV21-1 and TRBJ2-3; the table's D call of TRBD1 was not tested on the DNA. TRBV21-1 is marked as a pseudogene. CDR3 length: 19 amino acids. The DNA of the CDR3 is TGTGCCAGCAGCTATTATCCACCGGGACAGGGAACACTCGGTGATACGCAGTATTTT. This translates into CASSYYPPGQGTLGDTQYF.

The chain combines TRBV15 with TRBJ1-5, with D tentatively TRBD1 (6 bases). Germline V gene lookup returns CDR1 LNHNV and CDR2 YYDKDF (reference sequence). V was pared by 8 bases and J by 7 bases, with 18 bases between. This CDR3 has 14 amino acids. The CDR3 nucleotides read TGTGCCACCGCCCGGTCGGGGGCAAGCCAGCCCCAGCATTTT. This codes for CATARSGASQPQHF.

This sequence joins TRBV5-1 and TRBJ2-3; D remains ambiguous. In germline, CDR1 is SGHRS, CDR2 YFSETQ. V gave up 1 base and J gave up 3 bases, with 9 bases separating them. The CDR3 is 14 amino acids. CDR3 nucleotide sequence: TGCGCCAGCAGCTTGATCGCACTTACAGATACGCAGTATTTT. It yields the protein CASSLIALTDTQYF.

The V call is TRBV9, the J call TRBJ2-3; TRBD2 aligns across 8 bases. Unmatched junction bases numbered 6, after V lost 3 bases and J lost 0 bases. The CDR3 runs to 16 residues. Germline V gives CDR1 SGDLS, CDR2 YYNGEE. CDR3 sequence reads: CASSGKLAASTDTQYF. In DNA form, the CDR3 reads TGTGCCAGCAGCGGAAAACTAGCGGCTAGCACAGATACGCAGTATTTT.

The CDR3 DNA sequence: TGTGCCAGTAGTGTCGGGACAGCCTATAATTCACCCCTCCACTTT. It codes for CASSVGTAYNSPLHF. The rearrangement links TRBV19 to TRBJ1-6; 7 nucleotides agree with TRBD1. V trimming: 5 bases; J trimming: 2 bases; junction bases outside the gene matches: 3. The germline CDR1 and CDR2 sequences are LNHDA and SQIVND (reference sequence). This CDR3 is 15 amino acids long.

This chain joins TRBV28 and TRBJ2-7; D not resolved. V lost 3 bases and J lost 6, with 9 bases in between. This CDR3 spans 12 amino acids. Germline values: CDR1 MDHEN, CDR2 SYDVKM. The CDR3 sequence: CASSFSWGEQYF. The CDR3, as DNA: TGTGCCAGCAGTTTCTCATGGGGCGAGCAGTACTTC.

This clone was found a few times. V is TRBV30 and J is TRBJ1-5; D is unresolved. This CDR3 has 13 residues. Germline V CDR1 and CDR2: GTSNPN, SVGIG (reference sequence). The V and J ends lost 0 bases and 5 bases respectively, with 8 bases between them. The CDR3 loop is CAWSVGLDQPQHF. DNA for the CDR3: TGTGCCTGGAGTGTGGGTCTGGATCAGCCCCAGCATTTT.

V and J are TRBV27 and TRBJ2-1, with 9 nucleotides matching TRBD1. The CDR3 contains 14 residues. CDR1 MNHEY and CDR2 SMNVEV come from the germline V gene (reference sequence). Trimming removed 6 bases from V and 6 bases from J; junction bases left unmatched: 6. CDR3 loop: CASRPYRGLNEQFF. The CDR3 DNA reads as TGTGCCAGCAGACCTTACAGGGGGCTCAATGAGCAGTTCTTC.

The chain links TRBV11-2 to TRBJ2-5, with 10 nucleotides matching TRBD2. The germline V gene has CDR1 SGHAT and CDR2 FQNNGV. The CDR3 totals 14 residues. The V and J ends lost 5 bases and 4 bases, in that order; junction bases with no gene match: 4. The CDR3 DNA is TGTGCCAGCAGCCGGACTAGCGGACGAGAGACCCAGTACTTC. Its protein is CASSRTSGRETQYF.

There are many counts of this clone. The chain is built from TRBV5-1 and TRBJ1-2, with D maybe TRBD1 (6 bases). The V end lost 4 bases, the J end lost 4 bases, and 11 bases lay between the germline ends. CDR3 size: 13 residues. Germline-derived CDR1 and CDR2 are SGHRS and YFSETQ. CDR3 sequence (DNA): TGCGCCAGCAGCAAGGAGGGGGGCTATGGCTACACCTTC. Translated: CASSKEGGYGYTF.

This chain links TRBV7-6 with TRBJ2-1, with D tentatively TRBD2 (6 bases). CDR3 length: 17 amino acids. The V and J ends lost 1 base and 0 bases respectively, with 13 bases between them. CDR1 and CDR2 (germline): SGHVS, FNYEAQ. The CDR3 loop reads CASSLGPGDRSYNEQFF. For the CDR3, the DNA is TGTGCCAGCAGCTTAGGTCCGGGGGATCGCTCCTACAATGAGCAGTTCTTC.

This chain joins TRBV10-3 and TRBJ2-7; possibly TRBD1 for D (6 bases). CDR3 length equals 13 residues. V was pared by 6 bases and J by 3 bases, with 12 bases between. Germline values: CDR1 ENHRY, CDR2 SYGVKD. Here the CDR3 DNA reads TGTGCCATCAGAACGGACAGCGTCTACGAGCAGTACTTC. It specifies CAIRTDSVYEQYF.

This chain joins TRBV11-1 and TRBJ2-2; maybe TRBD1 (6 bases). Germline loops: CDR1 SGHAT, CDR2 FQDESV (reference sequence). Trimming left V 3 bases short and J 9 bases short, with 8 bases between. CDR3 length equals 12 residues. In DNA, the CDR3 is TGTGCCAGCAGCTTCAGGGGACGGGAGCTGTTTTTT. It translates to CASSFRGRELFF. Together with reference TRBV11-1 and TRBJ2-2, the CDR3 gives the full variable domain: EAEVAQSPRYKITEKSQAVAFWCDPISGHATLYWYRQILGQGPELLVQFQDESVVDDSQLPKDRFSAERLKGVDSTLKIQPAELGDSAMYLCASSFRGRELFFGEGSRLTVL.

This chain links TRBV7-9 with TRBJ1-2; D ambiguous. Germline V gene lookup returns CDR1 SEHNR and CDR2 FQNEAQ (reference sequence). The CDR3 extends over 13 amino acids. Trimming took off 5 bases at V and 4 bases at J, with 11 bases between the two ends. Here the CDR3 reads CASSLGLPYGYTF. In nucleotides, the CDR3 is TGTGCCAGCAGCCTAGGGCTACCCTATGGCTACACCTTC.

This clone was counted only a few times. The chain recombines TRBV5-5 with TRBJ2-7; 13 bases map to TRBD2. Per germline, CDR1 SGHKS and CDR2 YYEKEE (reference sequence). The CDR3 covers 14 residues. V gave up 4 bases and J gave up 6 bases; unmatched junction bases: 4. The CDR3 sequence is CASSGTSGAFEQYF. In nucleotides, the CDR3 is TGTGCCAGCAGCGGGACTAGCGGGGCTTTCGAGCAGTACTTC.

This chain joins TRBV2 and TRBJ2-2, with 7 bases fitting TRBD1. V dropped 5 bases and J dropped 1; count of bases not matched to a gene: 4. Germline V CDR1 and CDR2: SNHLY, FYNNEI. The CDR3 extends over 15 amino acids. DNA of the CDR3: TGTGCCAGCAGTAAGGCAGGGGGGAACACCGGGGAGCTGTTTTTT. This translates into CASSKAGGNTGELFF.

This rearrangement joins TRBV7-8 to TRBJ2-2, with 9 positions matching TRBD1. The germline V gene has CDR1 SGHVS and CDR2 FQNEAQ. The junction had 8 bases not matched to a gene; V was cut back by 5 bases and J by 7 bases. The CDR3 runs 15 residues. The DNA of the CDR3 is TGTGCCAGCAGCCTCAACAGGGGGCAGGACGGGGAGCTGTTTTTT. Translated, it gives CASSLNRGQDGELFF.

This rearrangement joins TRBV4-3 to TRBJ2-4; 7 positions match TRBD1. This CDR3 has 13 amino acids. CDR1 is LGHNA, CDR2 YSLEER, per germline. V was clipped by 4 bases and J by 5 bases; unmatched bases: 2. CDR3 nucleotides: TGCGCCAGCAGCCTTGGGACAGAAAACATTCAGTACTTC. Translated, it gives CASSLGTENIQYF.

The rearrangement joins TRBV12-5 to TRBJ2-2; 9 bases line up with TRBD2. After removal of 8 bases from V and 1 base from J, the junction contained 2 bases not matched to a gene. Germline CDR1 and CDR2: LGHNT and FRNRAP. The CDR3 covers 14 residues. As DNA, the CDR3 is TGTGCTAGTAAGACTAGCGGGAACACCGGGGAGCTGTTTTTT. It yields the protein CASKTSGNTGELFF.

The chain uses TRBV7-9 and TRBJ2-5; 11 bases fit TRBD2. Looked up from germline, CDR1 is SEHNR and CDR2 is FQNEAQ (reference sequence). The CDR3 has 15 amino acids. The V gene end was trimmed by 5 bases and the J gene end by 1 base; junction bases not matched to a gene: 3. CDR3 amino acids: CASSPGLAGQETQYF. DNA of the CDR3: TGTGCCAGCAGCCCCGGACTAGCGGGCCAAGAGACCCAGTACTTC.

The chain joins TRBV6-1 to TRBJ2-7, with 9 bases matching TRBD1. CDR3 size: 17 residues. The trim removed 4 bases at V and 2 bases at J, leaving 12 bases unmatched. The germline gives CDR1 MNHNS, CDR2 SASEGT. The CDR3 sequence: CASSGAHGTGITYEQYF. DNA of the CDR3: TGTGCCAGCAGTGGGGCCCACGGGACAGGGATAACCTACGAGCAGTACTTC.

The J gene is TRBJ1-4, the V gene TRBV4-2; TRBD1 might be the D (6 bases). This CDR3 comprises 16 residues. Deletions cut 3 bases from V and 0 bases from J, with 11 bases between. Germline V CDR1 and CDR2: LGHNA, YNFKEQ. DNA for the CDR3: TGTGCCAGCAGCCAGGCTTCAGGGGCAACTAATGAAAAACTGTTTTTT. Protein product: CASSQASGATNEKLFF.